These 21 T cell receptor beta chains came from one sample sequenced in a study of shared clonotypes between healthy human individuals. Only CD45RO-negative cells positively selected for CCR7 counted as naive CD8 cells, so terminally differentiated effector memory CD45RA+ cells were excluded. Generated by immunoSEQ multiplex PCR, the TCRdb table keeps only in-frame clones and is missing some. The sample holds more than 600,000 clones, approximately 90% seen once. Sample: naive CD8+ T cells sorted from blood. Receptors were obtained from a man aged 30 to 39 in good health.

The chain employs TRBV7-3 and TRBJ2-5; no clear D gene. The V and J ends lost 5 bases and 5 bases respectively, with 12 bases between them. Germline V gene sequence: CDR1 SGHTA, CDR2 FQGTGA. The CDR3 spans 13 residues. The CDR3 here is CASSPWGGETQYF. The CDR3 DNA is TGTGCCAGCAGCCCTTGGGGTGGGGAGACCCAGTACTTC.

V and J are TRBV19 and TRBJ2-1; 10 nucleotides match TRBD1. After removal of 3 bases from V and 9 bases from J, the junction contained 8 bases not matched to a gene. The CDR3 loop spans 15 amino acids. Germline CDR1 and CDR2: LNHDA and SQIVND (reference sequence). CDR3 region: CASSMSDRGFFEQFF. The CDR3 DNA reads TGTGCCAGTAGTATGTCGGACAGGGGGTTTTTTGAGCAGTTCTTC.

The chain employs TRBV7-2 and TRBJ2-1; 8 bases are shared with TRBD2. This CDR3 is 17 amino acids long. V shed 1 base, J shed 5 bases, and the junction held 10 bases outside the gene matches. Germline values: CDR1 SGHTA, CDR2 FQGNSA. CDR3 in amino acids: CASSLVGRGSMDNEQFF. Here the CDR3 DNA reads TGTGCCAGCAGCTTAGTCGGGAGGGGGTCGATGGACAATGAGCAGTTCTTC.

This chain joins TRBV10-3 and TRBJ2-1; D perhaps matches TRBD2 (5 bases). V lost 9 bases and J lost 0, with 18 bases in between. Germline lookup yields CDR1 ENHRY and CDR2 SYGVKD. The CDR3 sequence is 16 residues long. In DNA form, the CDR3 reads TGTGCCATAGAGGGTGAGGCGGCGAGCTCCTACAATGAGCAGTTCTTC. Translated: CAIEGEAASSYNEQFF.

The V call is TRBV19, the J call TRBJ1-2; D gene unclear. The CDR3 contains 12 residues. Germline CDR1 reads LNHDA; CDR2 reads SQIVND (reference sequence). Trimming removed 8 bases from V and 5 bases from J, with 12 bases in between. The chain's CDR3 is CASFGVRYGYTF. In DNA, the CDR3 is TGTGCCAGTTTCGGGGTGCGGTATGGCTACACCTTC.

This clone occurred once. The same CDR3 can be traced to other DNA sequences in this sample. The rearrangement uses TRBV27 and TRBJ2-7, with D perhaps matching TRBD1 (6 bases). In germline, CDR1 is MNHEY, CDR2 SMNVEV (reference sequence). The CDR3 is made up of 14 amino acids. V was clipped by 2 bases and J by 2 bases, with 10 bases between them. CDR3 nucleotide sequence: TGTGCCAGCAGTTTAGCCAGGGGCCCCTACGAGCAGTACTTC. It codes for CASSLARGPYEQYF.

This sequence joins TRBV7-8 and TRBJ2-7; 8 positions agree with TRBD2. J was trimmed by 7 bases and V by 2 bases; bases with no gene match: 16. The CDR3 consists of 17 residues. Germline V lookup: CDR1 SGHVS, CDR2 FQNEAQ. The CDR3 DNA sequence: TGTGCCAGCAGCTTACGGGCCAGACTTCTAGCGGGCGATGAGCAGTACTTC. Translated, it gives CASSLRARLLAGDEQYF.

This chain uses TRBV7-9 with TRBJ2-3, with 9 bases matching TRBD2. Trimming took 2 bases from V and 4 from J; bases not matched to a gene: 16. Looked up from germline, CDR1 is SEHNR and CDR2 is FQNEAQ (reference sequence). This CDR3 is built from 19 residues. The CDR3 DNA reads TGTGCCAGCAGCTTAACATCCCCCAGGCGGGAGGGCCATCCAGATACGCAGTATTTT. The encoded protein is CASSLTSPRREGHPDTQYF.

This chain connects TRBV6-1 to TRBJ2-4, with D possibly being TRBD2 (6 bases). Trimming cost V 3 bases and J 8 bases, with 20 bases left between them. This CDR3 contains 16 residues. CDR1 and CDR2 (germline): MNHNS, SASEGT. The CDR3 sequence: CASSEGEVRVGDIQYF. The CDR3 coding sequence is TGTGCCAGCAGTGAGGGGGAGGTCAGGGTCGGGGACATTCAGTACTTC.

The table lists this clone with a count of one. The chain uses TRBV7-2 and TRBJ2-7; 14 nucleotides align to TRBD2. Per germline, CDR1 SGHTA and CDR2 FQGNSA. This CDR3 region has 16 residues. Trimming took 4 bases from V and 3 from J; bases not matched to a gene: 5. DNA for the CDR3: TGTGCCAGCAGCTCGGGACTAGCGGGGGCCAACTACGAGCAGTACTTC. Protein product: CASSSGLAGANYEQYF.

A remark on this clone: The sample holds other DNA sequences that translate to the same CDR3. The chain links TRBV7-3 to TRBJ2-6; D is unresolved. Germline lookup yields CDR1 SGHTA and CDR2 FQGTGA. This CDR3 contains 14 residues. V lost 1 base to trimming and J lost 0 bases, with 1 base between them. CDR3 in amino acids: CASSLSSGANVLTF. CDR3 nucleotides: TGTGCCAGCAGCTTAAGCTCTGGGGCCAACGTCCTGACTTTC.

V is TRBV15 and J is TRBJ2-2; D possibly corresponds to TRBD2 (6 bases). Germline V gene data show CDR1 as LNHNV and CDR2 as YYDKDF (reference sequence). The CDR3 runs to 15 residues. With 1 base removed from V and 5 bases from J, the gap between germline ends came to 11 bases. The DNA of the CDR3 is TGTGCCACCAGCAGAGTGAAGCGGGTAACCGGGGAGCTGTTTTTT. This codes for CATSRVKRVTGELFF.

In nucleotides, the CDR3 is TGTGCCAGCAGTTTATCAGGGCGACTAGACAGGGGCCTATACTTC. This sequence encodes CASSLSGRLDRGLYF. The chain has TRBV27 and TRBJ2-7; 8 bases fit TRBD1. This CDR3 is 15 amino acids long. Germline V lookup: CDR1 MNHEY, CDR2 SMNVEV (reference sequence). Germline trimming cut 0 bases from V and 13 bases from J; bases unmatched to any gene: 14.

The chain employs TRBV7-2 and TRBJ2-7; D unclear. Germline V gene data show CDR1 as SGHTA and CDR2 as FQGNSA. The CDR3 runs 14 residues. V was clipped by 2 bases and J by 2 bases, with 10 bases between them. In nucleotides, the CDR3 is TGTGCCAGCAGCTTATGGGCGGCGACCTACGAGCAGTACTTC. Its translation: CASSLWAATYEQYF.

The chain has TRBV5-4 and TRBJ2-7; D is unresolved. The V and J ends lost 2 bases and 6 bases respectively, with 12 bases between them. CDR3 length equals 13 residues. Per germline, CDR1 SGHNT and CDR2 YYREEE (reference sequence). This CDR3 is CASSFTLSSEQYF. CDR3 nucleotides: TGTGCCAGCAGCTTCACCCTTTCTAGCGAGCAGTACTTC.

This clone has a single count. The genes are TRBV13 and TRBJ2-7; 7 nucleotides line up with TRBD1. With V trimmed by 4 bases and J by 3 bases, 6 bases remained unmatched. Germline V gene data show CDR1 as PRHDT and CDR2 as FYEKMQ (reference sequence). The CDR3 runs 14 residues. The CDR3 spells CASSSTGASYEQYF. DNA of the CDR3: TGTGCCAGCAGCTCCACAGGGGCCAGCTACGAGCAGTACTTC.

In DNA, the CDR3 is TGTGCCAGCAGCGGGACGGGGGGACCTAGGGAGCAGTACTTC. Protein sequence: CASSGTGGPREQYF. V and J are TRBV9 and TRBJ2-7; 7 positions agree with TRBD2. The CDR3 length is 14 residues. V was pared by 3 bases and J by 7 bases, with 10 bases of the junction left unmatched. From germline, CDR1 is SGDLS and CDR2 YYNGEE.

This chain links TRBV6-1 with TRBJ2-7; TRBD2 matches 10 bases. The V gene end was trimmed by 1 base and the J gene end by 0 bases; junction bases not matched to a gene: 0. Germline V gene lookup returns CDR1 MNHNS and CDR2 SASEGT. CDR3 length: 15 residues. This chain's CDR3 is CASSEEREGSYEQYF. In DNA, the CDR3 is TGTGCCAGCAGTGAAGAGCGGGAGGGCTCCTACGAGCAGTACTTC.

CDR3 DNA sequence: TGTGCCAGCAGTTGGCACAGGGGGCGAACTGAAGCTTTCTTT. This codes for CASSWHRGRTEAFF. The V gene is TRBV28, the J gene TRBJ1-1, with 9 bases identical to TRBD1. The CDR3 extends over 14 amino acids. Trimming took 4 bases from V and 5 from J; bases not matched to a gene: 5. CDR1 MDHEN and CDR2 SYDVKM come from the germline V gene. The whole variable domain, filled in from reference TRBV28 and TRBJ1-1, reads DVKVTQSSRYLVKRTGEKVFLECVQDMDHENMFWYRQDPGLGLRLIYFSYDVKMKEKGDIPEGYSVSREKKERFSLILESASTNQTSMYLCASSWHRGRTEAFFGQGTRLTVV.

The gene calls are TRBV19 and TRBJ1-5, with D possibly matching TRBD1 (5 bases). Germline V gives CDR1 LNHDA, CDR2 SQIVND (reference sequence). The CDR3 is made up of 15 amino acids. V was trimmed by 0 bases and J by 7 bases, leaving 13 bases between them. As DNA, the CDR3 is TGTGCCAGTAGTATAGATCGGGGCGGACGACAGCCCCAGCATTTT. Translating gives CASSIDRGGRQPQHF.

The chain uses TRBV28 and TRBJ2-1; D gene unclear. Germline V gene sequence: CDR1 MDHEN, CDR2 SYDVKM. Trimming took 2 bases from V and 4 from J, leaving 6 bases between them. The CDR3 extends over 13 amino acids. The CDR3 DNA reads as TGTGCCAGCAGTTTAGCCGAGTACAATGAGCAGTTCTTC. Translating it yields CASSLAEYNEQFF.